The T cell receptor beta chain under discussion was sequenced for a study of regulatory T cells in long-lasting Graves disease. Regarding this clonotype: Its specificity is not known.

Study outcomes and limitations: Fewer public clonotypes were shared by new patients (around 970) than by persistent patients (roughly 2,500).

Germline trimming cut 6 bases from V and 1 base from J; bases unmatched to any gene: 9. The CDR3 length is 15 residues. Germline V gene lookup returns CDR1 LNHDA and CDR2 SQIVND (reference sequence). This sample's time point: persistent/refractory GD, antithyroid drugs over 5 years with positive TRAb. Extracted RNA from PBMCs served as the source of the TCR library. Arm-PCR of CDR3 regions with iRepertoire HTBI primers generated TCR beta libraries. TCRdb reanalysed the multiplex PCR reads using MiXCR and keeps one entry per CDR3 protein. The table lists some 440,000 distinct CDR3 sequences, around 21% of them singletons, with about 7.8% in the top ten.

The sample in question was peripheral blood mononuclear cells (PBMCs), obtained when the disease was refractory, from a patient treated with antithyroid drugs. The chain links TRBV19 to TRBJ2-7; TRBD2 matches 7 bases. The sequence was collected from a female donor with Graves disease. CDR3 in amino acids: CASRGRENPSYEQYF. The CDR3 nucleotides read TGTGCCAGTAGAGGGAGGGAGAACCCTTCCTACGAGCAGTACTTC.